What follows are 31 T cell receptor beta chains derived from one specimen sequenced in a study of CD8 T cells in ankylosing spondylitis. TCRdb called the 5' RACE reads again in MiXCR, with one record for every CDR3 protein. The sample lists approximately 200,000 distinct CDR3 sequences, about 13% occurring once. Sequences were obtained from blood, either unsorted or a sorted T cell fraction (not recorded which). Receptors were obtained from a male donor with ankylosing spondylitis or in good health (not recorded which).

This clonotype has more than one count but fewer than ten. V and J are TRBV24-1 and TRBJ2-2, with D uncertain. Germline CDR1 KGHDR, CDR2 SFDVKD. The CDR3 length is 12 residues. V was pared by 5 bases and J by 4 bases, with 4 bases between. This CDR3 is CATSAFTGELFF. The CDR3 bases are TGTGCCACCAGTGCTTTCACCGGGGAGCTGTTTTTT.

This clonotype was counted only a few times. V is TRBV20-1 and J is TRBJ2-1; D unclear. Germline V CDR1 and CDR2: DFQATT, SNEGSKA (reference sequence). V was pared by 5 bases and J by 0 bases, with 23 bases between. The CDR3 contains 18 residues. CDR3 sequence reads: CSAPLPQTLRSSYNEQFF. Written as DNA, the CDR3 is TGCAGTGCTCCTCTCCCACAGACATTAAGGAGCTCCTACAATGAGCAGTTCTTC.

The chain recombines TRBV14 with TRBJ2-7; D may be TRBD1 or TRBD2 (5 bases each). The CDR3 is made up of 14 amino acids. The germline gives CDR1 SGHDN, CDR2 FVKESK. Trimming stripped 0 bases from V and 9 bases from J, with 15 bases between. The CDR3, as DNA: TGTGCCAGCAGCCAAGACGCGGTAGGGACCGGGCAGTACTTC. Translating it yields CASSQDAVGTGQYF.

Many counts were recorded for this clonotype. J is TRBJ1-1 and V is TRBV12-5; D is ambiguous. The germline CDR1 and CDR2 sequences are LGHNT and FRNRAP. This CDR3 comprises 13 residues. V lost 0 bases and J 1 base, leaving 3 bases between the germline ends. CDR3 protein: CASGLVGNTEAFF. CDR3 nucleotide sequence: TGTGCTAGTGGTTTGGTAGGGAACACTGAAGCTTTCTTT.

In its sample, this clonotype was seen a few times. In DNA form, the CDR3 reads TGTGCCAGCAGTGAAGCGCCGGGGCTGGGAAATGAGCAGTTCTTC. Encoded protein: CASSEAPGLGNEQFF. V and J are TRBV6-1 and TRBJ2-1; D is perhaps TRBD1 or TRBD2 (5 bases each). The ends were cut back, 0 bases at V and 7 bases at J, with 13 bases in the middle. The CDR3 spans 15 residues. Germline V gene sequence: CDR1 MNHNS, CDR2 SASEGT.

The chain links TRBV12-3 or TRBV12-4 to TRBJ2-7; no firm D call. V lost 4 bases and J lost 7, with 14 bases in between. The CDR3 contains 13 residues. The CDR3 here is CASSSSPPTEQYF. The DNA of the CDR3 is TGTGCCAGCAGTTCCAGTCCCCCTACGGAGCAGTACTTC.

This clonotype was seen a handful of times. The V call is TRBV18, the J call TRBJ2-7; 8 bases fit TRBD1. CDR3 length: 17 amino acids. Germline CDR1 is KGHSH and CDR2 is LQKENI. The trim removed 1 base at V and 3 bases at J, leaving 11 bases unmatched. The CDR3 is CASSPLKTGAHYYEQYF. The CDR3 DNA sequence: TGTGCCAGCTCACCACTTAAGACAGGGGCTCACTACTACGAGCAGTACTTC.

The table lists this clonotype with a few counts. The chain uses TRBV6-1 and TRBJ2-1; D not certain. Germline V lookup: CDR1 MNHNS, CDR2 SASEGT. The V and J ends lost 6 bases and 9 bases respectively, with 15 bases between them. The CDR3 extends over 13 amino acids. CDR3 nucleotides: TGTGCCAGCAGCCTCACGGGCCTTGGTGAGCAGTTCTTC. Protein sequence: CASSLTGLGEQFF.

The table lists this clonotype with a few counts. The rearrangement uses TRBV3-1 and TRBJ2-1, with TRBD2 matching 7 bases. The CDR3 length is 16 residues. CDR1 is LGHDT, CDR2 YNNKEL, per germline (reference sequence). Unmatched junction bases numbered 9, after V lost 3 bases and J lost 4 bases. CDR3 sequence (DNA): TGTGCCAGCAGCCAGGCCGGACTAGTGGGATACAATGAGCAGTTCTTC. Translating it yields CASSQAGLVGYNEQFF.

The rearrangement links TRBV25-1 to TRBJ1-3; 7 positions match TRBD1. V lost 8 bases, J lost 0 bases, and 13 bases stayed unmatched. Germline V gives CDR1 MGHDK, CDR2 SYGVNS. CDR3 length: 17 amino acids. CDR3 nucleotides: TGTGCCAGCGCCCGGGACAGCTTTCTTTTCTCTGGAAACACCATATATTTT. Translated, it gives CASARDSFLFSGNTIYF.

This clonotype was seen only a few times. V and J are TRBV9 and TRBJ2-7; a weak D match, TRBD1 (6 bases). This CDR3 spans 15 amino acids. V was cut by 0 bases and J by 2 bases, with 12 bases left in between. Germline lookup yields CDR1 SGDLS and CDR2 YYNGEE. CDR3 region: CASSVGEDRAYEQYF. The CDR3 bases are TGTGCCAGCAGCGTAGGCGAGGACAGAGCCTACGAGCAGTACTTC.

This clonotype was recorded at least ten times. This chain joins TRBV12-3 or TRBV12-4 and TRBJ1-1; 11 positions agree with TRBD1. This CDR3 comprises 16 residues. The V and J ends lost 5 bases and 5 bases, in that order; junction bases with no gene match: 10. Here the CDR3 reads CASSNPDRGRNTEAFF. DNA of the CDR3: TGTGCCAGCAGTAACCCGGACAGGGGGCGAAATACTGAAGCTTTCTTT.

At least ten counts were recorded for this clonotype. V and J are TRBV29-1 and TRBJ2-1, with D possibly TRBD1 on 5 matching bases. The CDR3 has 12 amino acids. V was clipped by 3 bases and J by 3 bases, with 6 bases between them. The germline CDR1 and CDR2 sequences are SQVTM and ANQGSEA. The CDR3 sequence is CSVDRVYNEQFF. The CDR3 DNA reads TGCAGCGTTGACAGGGTCTACAATGAGCAGTTCTTC.

This clonotype has more than one count but fewer than ten. This rearrangement joins TRBV11-2 to TRBJ2-7; D might be TRBD1 or TRBD2, each matching 5 bases. V was shortened by 8 bases and J by 1 base, with 12 bases between the two germline ends. Germline CDR1 reads SGHAT; CDR2 reads FQNNGV. This CDR3 region has 13 residues. The CDR3 loop reads CASGGSGSYEQYF. The CDR3, as DNA: TGTGCCAGCGGGGGTTCGGGGTCCTACGAGCAGTACTTC.

For the CDR3, the DNA is TGTGCCAGCAGCCAAGAGGGTGGGTCCTACGAGCAGTACTTC. Translation gives CASSQEGGSYEQYF. The chain joins TRBV4-2 to TRBJ2-7, with no clear D. V dropped 0 bases and J dropped 1 base, with 7 bases sitting between them. Germline-derived CDR1 and CDR2 are LGHNA and YNFKEQ. This CDR3 is built from 14 residues.

In this sample, this clonotype turned up many times. The rearrangement uses TRBV27 and TRBJ2-1; the D is unclear. Germline V gene lookup returns CDR1 MNHEY and CDR2 SMNVEV (reference sequence). The CDR3 length is 14 residues. Trimming cost V 7 bases and J 3 bases, with 13 bases left between them. DNA of the CDR3: TGTGCCAGCATGAGAGCGAGGCTCTACAATGAGCAGTTCTTC. It specifies CASMRARLYNEQFF.

The count of this clonotype is one. The chain couples TRBV25-1 to TRBJ2-1, with D possibly being TRBD1 (6 bases). CDR3 length: 16 amino acids. CDR1 is MGHDK, CDR2 SYGVNS, per germline. The V end was cut by 5 bases, the J end by 2 bases, with 16 bases between. The CDR3 DNA is TGTGCCAGCAGTACGCCATTGGACAGCCCCTACAATGAGCAGTTCTTC. This encodes CASSTPLDSPYNEQFF.

This chain links TRBV5-6 with TRBJ2-1; D not certain. The CDR3 loop spans 15 amino acids. Germline-derived CDR1 and CDR2 are SGHDT and YYEEEE. V lost 4 bases and J 0 bases, leaving 11 bases between the germline ends. This CDR3 reads CASSGDTHSYNEQFF. DNA of the CDR3: TGTGCCAGCAGCGGAGACACCCACTCCTACAATGAGCAGTTCTTC.

The rearrangement links TRBV24-1 to TRBJ2-1, with a weak D call TRBD1 (5 bases). Germline CDR1 is KGHDR and CDR2 is SFDVKD. The CDR3 loop spans 13 amino acids. V was shortened by 2 bases and J by 10 bases, with 11 bases between the two germline ends. As DNA, the CDR3 is TGTGCCACCAGTGATTGGGGCCCCGGGGAGCAGTTCTTC. This encodes CATSDWGPGEQFF.

This clonotype was seen only a few times. This chain links TRBV19 with TRBJ2-1, with 10 bases fitting TRBD2. Trimming at V came to 3 bases and at J to 10 bases, leaving 15 bases not matched to a gene. This CDR3 contains 17 residues. CDR1 is LNHDA and CDR2 is SQIVND in the germline V gene (reference sequence). The DNA of the CDR3 is TGTGCCAGTAGTATTTTAACCAGCGGGGGGGCCGGGGAGGAGCAGTTCTTC. The encoded protein is CASSILTSGGAGEEQFF. Together with reference TRBV19 and TRBJ2-1, the CDR3 gives the full variable domain: DGGITQSPKYLFRKEGQNVTLSCEQNLNHDAMYWYRQDPGQGLRLIYYSQIVNDFQKGDIAEGYSVSREKKESFPLTVTSAQKNPTAFYLCASSILTSGGAGEEQFFGPGTRLTVL.

V usage is TRBV5-4 and J usage is TRBJ2-7; tentative D call: TRBD2 (6 bases). The CDR3 length is 13 residues. V lost 3 bases to trimming and J lost 6 bases, with 13 bases between them. Germline CDR1 is SGHNT and CDR2 is YYREEE (reference sequence). The DNA for the CDR3 is TGTGCCAGCAGCTCGGGCTCGCGGGGCGAGCAGTACTTC. Translating gives CASSSGSRGEQYF.

This chain connects TRBV6-1 to TRBJ2-7, with D tentatively TRBD1 or TRBD2 (6 bases each). V was shortened by 7 bases and J by 7 bases, with 17 bases between the two germline ends. CDR1 and CDR2 from the germline V gene are MNHNS and SASEGT. The CDR3 spans 13 residues. The CDR3: CASKGPGASEQYF. The CDR3 DNA reads TGTGCCAGCAAAGGGCCGGGGGCAAGTGAGCAGTACTTC.

This CDR3 reads CSALDRGREKLFF. The CDR3 DNA is TGCAGTGCCCTAGACAGGGGGCGGGAAAAACTGTTTTTT. The genes are TRBV20-1 and TRBJ1-4; 10 positions agree with TRBD1. CDR3 size: 13 residues. Germline V gene sequence: CDR1 DFQATT, CDR2 SNEGSKA (reference sequence). The V gene end was trimmed by 6 bases and the J gene end by 8 bases; junction bases not matched to a gene: 6.

This clonotype was recorded many times. The chain is built from TRBV29-1 and TRBJ2-7; 7 bases align to TRBD1. Germline values: CDR1 SQVTM, CDR2 ANQGSEA. The length of the CDR3 is 12 residues. Trimming removed 6 bases from V and 2 bases from J; junction bases left unmatched: 4. The CDR3 region has the DNA TGCAGCGTCCCGACAGGGCCCTACGAGCAGTACTTC. As protein: CSVPTGPYEQYF.

This clonotype was observed a handful of times. The chain carries TRBV6-4 and TRBJ2-1; perhaps TRBD1 as D (6 bases). The CDR3 length is 17 residues. Per germline, CDR1 MRHNA and CDR2 SNTAGT. V was pared by 6 bases and J by 1 base, with 19 bases between. CDR3 amino acids: CASSRALYRASYNEQFF. For the CDR3, the DNA is TGTGCCAGCAGCCGCGCATTGTACAGGGCGTCCTACAATGAGCAGTTCTTC.

V usage is TRBV11-2 and J usage is TRBJ2-7; TRBD1 aligns across 8 bases. Germline CDR1 reads SGHAT; CDR2 reads FQNNGV. The trim removed 0 bases at V and 2 bases at J, leaving 9 bases unmatched. The CDR3 contains 17 residues. The CDR3 bases are TGTGCCAGCAGCTTAGATGCTTGGGACAGGCCGACCTACGAGCAGTACTTC. Protein: CASSLDAWDRPTYEQYF.

This clonotype was observed a few times. The rearrangement uses TRBV29-1 and TRBJ2-7, with D perhaps TRBD2 (6 bases). The germline V gene encodes CDR1 SQVTM and CDR2 ANQGSEA. Trimming cost V 7 bases and J 3 bases, with 16 bases left between them. The CDR3 covers 13 residues. The DNA for the CDR3 is TGCAGCGGGTCCCTAGGGGAGGTCTACGAGCAGTACTTC. Translation: CSGSLGEVYEQYF.

The rearrangement joins TRBV3-1 to TRBJ1-2; maybe TRBD1 (5 bases). Looked up from germline, CDR1 is LGHDT and CDR2 is YNNKEL (reference sequence). V gave up 0 bases and J gave up 7 bases, with 12 bases separating them. The CDR3 length is 14 residues. CDR3 coding DNA: TGTGCCAGCAGCCAAGAGGGGGGTGAAGGTGGCTACACCTTC. Residues: CASSQEGGEGGYTF.

This clonotype was counted a few times. The chain recombines TRBV25-1 with TRBJ2-1; D call uncertain. V was trimmed by 8 bases and J by 1 base, leaving 12 bases between them. This CDR3 is 14 amino acids long. The germline V gene encodes CDR1 MGHDK and CDR2 SYGVNS. This CDR3 reads CASGWGASYNEQFF. CDR3 DNA: TGTGCCAGCGGGTGGGGTGCGTCCTACAATGAGCAGTTCTTC.

This clonotype has only a few counts. The chain employs TRBV6-5 and TRBJ1-4; D remains unclear. The CDR3 is 14 residues long. V dropped 2 bases and J dropped 7 bases, with 11 bases sitting between them. The germline V gene encodes CDR1 MNHEY and CDR2 SVGAGI. The CDR3, as DNA: TGTGCCAGCAGTTACGACGGAGGTGGTGAAAAACTGTTTTTT. As protein: CASSYDGGGEKLFF.

This clonotype was seen many times. This sequence joins TRBV5-6 and TRBJ1-2; D unclear. CDR1 is SGHDT and CDR2 is YYEEEE in the germline V gene. This CDR3 contains 12 residues. The germline V and J ends were trimmed by 0 bases and 7 bases, with 7 bases remaining between them. The CDR3 DNA reads TGTGCCAGCAGCTTGGGGACGACTGGCTACACCTTC. This translates into CASSLGTTGYTF. Using reference TRBV5-6 and TRBJ1-2 for the parts outside the CDR3, the full variable domain is DAGVTQSPTHLIKTRGQQVTLRCSPKSGHDTVSWYQQALGQGPQFIFQYYEEEERQRGNFPDRFSGHQFPNYSSELNVNALLLGDSALYLCASSLGTTGYTFGSGTRLTVV.